The rows below give T cell receptor beta chains drawn from one sample of a study of OX40 agonist ivuxolimab in advanced cancers. The repertoire was sequenced with immunoSEQ multiplex PCR; TCRdb's copy has only in-frame clones and lacks some. This sample carries about 68,000 clones, around 90% of them seen once, and the ten largest clones take about 0.31%. The starting material was CD4+ or CD8+ T cells sorted from blood, obtained in a trial of the OX40 agonist ivuxolimab. The receptors come from an adult with an advanced solid tumor such as melanoma, head and neck, liver or kidney cancer. Both conserved end residues are part of each CDR3. Each record gives: clone size, J gene, D gene, CDR3 length, V gene, CDR3 protein, CDR3 DNA. A D gene is named only where the DNA matches it firmly. Part of the rows lack a size; the others show once, few, many or a class for expanded clones.

>NA|TRBJ1-5|NA|14|TRBV19
CASSIVQSNQPQHF
TGTGCCAGTAGTATCGTCCAGTCCAATCAGCCCCAGCATTTT
>NA|TRBJ2-2|TRBD1|16|TRBV19
CASRASGGALAGELFF
TGTGCCAGTAGAGCCTCAGGGGGCGCGTTGGCCGGGGAGCTGTTTTTT
>once|TRBJ2-6|NA|17|TRBV2
CASSEATTGVGANVLTF
TGTGCCAGCAGTGAAGCGACGACAGGAGTTGGGGCCAACGTCCTGACTTTC
>NA|TRBJ2-1|NA|15|TRBV4-1
CASSRDGGNGGEQFF
TGCGCCAGCAGCCGGGACGGGGGAAACGGGGGTGAGCAGTTCTTC
>NA|TRBJ2-1|NA|12|TRBV27
CASSRLGNEQFF
TGTGCCAGCAGCCGACTGGGCAATGAGCAGTTCTTC
>NA|TRBJ1-1|TRBD1|13|TRBV15
CATSRTGNTEAFF
TGTGCCACCAGCCGGACAGGGAACACTGAAGCTTTCTTT
>NA|TRBJ2-1|NA|12|TRBV5-1
CASSLARNEQFF
TGCGCCAGCAGCTTGGCGCGTAATGAGCAGTTCTTC
>NA|TRBJ2-3|TRBD1|16|TRBV28
CASRGGTGAIRGTQYF
TGTGCCAGCAGGGGCGGGACAGGGGCCATTCGGGGTACGCAGTATTTT
>few|TRBJ1-1|NA|13|TRBV2
CASSEDQNTEAFF
TGTGCCAGCAGTGAAGACCAGAACACTGAAGCTTTCTTT
>NA|TRBJ1-2|TRBD1|16|TRBV18
CASSPLSGTGTYGYTF
TGTGCCAGCTCACCACTCTCAGGGACAGGAACTTATGGCTACACCTTC
>NA|TRBJ2-4|NA|16|TRBV5-8
CASSFPRQLAKNIQYF
TGTGCCAGCAGCTTTCCGCGCCAATTAGCCAAAAACATTCAGTACTTC
>NA|TRBJ1-5|NA|17|TRBV7-2
CASSPRTESGGNQPQHF
TGTGCCAGCAGCCCCCGGACGGAATCAGGGGGCAATCAGCCCCAGCATTTT
>once|TRBJ2-7|NA|16|TRBV28
CASSPGEVETGYEQYF
TGTGCCAGCAGCCCTGGAGAAGTCGAAACTGGGTACGAGCAGTACTTC
>NA|TRBJ1-5|NA|16|TRBV6-1
CASSDDWGLSNQPQHF
TGTGCCAGCAGTGATGATTGGGGACTGTCTAATCAGCCCCAGCATTTT
>NA|TRBJ2-7|TRBD1|18|TRBV5-1
CASSLPLSGQGFSYEQYF
TGCGCCAGCAGCTTACCTCTCTCGGGACAGGGTTTCTCCTACGAGCAGTACTTC
>once|TRBJ1-2|NA|14|TRBV5-6
CASSWLTGLRGYTF
TGTGCCAGCAGCTGGCTCACCGGGCTCCGGGGCTACACCTTC
>NA|TRBJ1-2|NA|11|TRBV20-1
CSARANYGYTF
TGCAGTGCTAGGGCTAACTATGGCTACACCTTC
>NA|TRBJ1-6|NA|15|TRBV11-2
CASSLMVLSGSPLHF
TGTGCCAGCAGCTTAATGGTCTTGAGTGGTTCACCCCTCCACTTT
>NA|TRBJ1-5|NA|14|TRBV28
CASLQTGFGQPQHF
TGTGCCAGCCTACAAACAGGGTTCGGGCAGCCCCAGCATTTT
>NA|TRBJ2-1|NA|15|TRBV5-1
CASSARTDLNNEQFF
TGCGCCAGCAGCGCTAGGACAGACCTCAACAATGAGCAGTTCTTC
>few|TRBJ2-7|TRBD2|14|TRBV19
CASSWGLAGSEQYF
TGTGCCAGTAGTTGGGGACTAGCGGGATCCGAGCAGTACTTC
>few|TRBJ1-1|NA|13|TRBV11-1
CASSNRGYTEAFF
TGTGCCAGCAGTAACCGGGGGTACACTGAAGCTTTCTTT
>NA|TRBJ1-4|NA|14|TRBV19
CAGRKTGKEEKLFF
TGTGCCGGTAGAAAAACAGGGAAGGAGGAAAAACTGTTTTTT
>NA|TRBJ1-1|NA|15|TRBV27
CASISGDRRNTEAFF
TGTGCCAGCATCTCGGGGGATCGGAGGAACACTGAAGCTTTCTTT
>NA|TRBJ1-5|NA|15|TRBV19
CASSAIRQENQPQHF
TGTGCCAGTAGCGCCATAAGACAGGAAAATCAGCCCCAGCATTTT
>NA|TRBJ2-2|NA|14|TRBV7-3
CASSLQGAAGELFF
TGTGCCAGCAGCTTACAAGGGGCCGCCGGGGAGCTGTTTTTT
>NA|TRBJ1-5|NA|16|TRBV6-7
CASLRVRIHSNQPQHF
TGTGCCAGCCTCCGAGTGAGGATCCATAGCAATCAGCCCCAGCATTTT
>NA|TRBJ2-5|TRBD2|19|TRBV19
CASSIDTGLAGIKQETQYF
TGTGCCAGTAGTATAGACACGGGACTAGCGGGAATAAAACAAGAGACCCAGTACTTC
>NA|TRBJ2-1|NA|14|TRBV27
CASTPRAESNEQFF
TGTGCCAGCACCCCGAGGGCAGAAAGCAATGAGCAGTTCTTC
>NA|TRBJ1-5|TRBD1|17|TRBV28
CASSTRTGRYSNQPQHF
TGTGCCAGCAGTACCAGGACAGGCCGCTATAGCAATCAGCCCCAGCATTTT
>NA|TRBJ1-5|NA|14|TRBV19
CASSIPGGNQPQHF
TGTGCCAGTAGTATTCCCGGGGGCAATCAGCCCCAGCATTTT
>NA|TRBJ2-5|NA|12|TRBV29-1
CSVAPVQETQYF
TGCAGCGTTGCCCCGGTCCAAGAGACCCAGTACTTC
>NA|TRBJ2-3|NA|18|TRBV5-1
CASSLRRSGLKGTDTQYF
TGCGCCAGCAGCTTGAGAAGGTCGGGACTTAAAGGCACAGATACGCAGTATTTT
>once|TRBJ2-1|TRBD2|16|TRBV28
CASSSPGLAGGPRQFF
TGTGCCAGCAGTTCCCCCGGACTAGCGGGAGGGCCGAGGCAGTTCTTC
>NA|TRBJ1-2|TRBD1|16|TRBV7-2
CASSLAPDRGNYGYTF
TGTGCCAGCAGCTTAGCTCCCGACAGGGGTAACTATGGCTACACCTTC
>NA|TRBJ2-5|NA|13|TRBV5-1
CASRSTDKETQYF
TGCGCCAGCCGGAGTACGGACAAAGAGACCCAGTACTTC
>NA|TRBJ2-7|TRBD2|16|TRBV6-1
CASSEGSGLAMNEQYF
TGTGCCAGCAGTGAAGGGTCGGGACTAGCGATGAACGAGCAGTACTTC
>NA|TRBJ1-1|NA|13|TRBV6-5
CASSALRNTEAFF
TGTGCCAGCAGTGCACTGAGGAACACTGAAGCTTTCTTT
>NA|TRBJ1-2|NA|12|TRBV5-1
CASGPQGPDYTF
TGCGCCAGCGGCCCCCAGGGACCCGACTACACCTTC
>NA|TRBJ1-2|NA|16|TRBV7-9
CASSFSFETANYGYTF
TGTGCCAGCAGCTTCTCGTTCGAGACAGCCAACTATGGCTACACCTTC
>NA|TRBJ1-5|NA|13|TRBV28
CASRPGGDQPQHF
TGTGCCAGCAGGCCGGGGGGTGATCAGCCCCAGCATTTT
>NA|TRBJ1-3|NA|15|TRBV9
CASSVAEGHGNTIYF
TGTGCCAGCAGCGTAGCGGAGGGGCATGGAAACACCATATATTTT
>NA|TRBJ2-7|TRBD2|16|TRBV7-2
CASSSGLAGGTYEQYF
TGTGCCAGCAGCTCCGGACTAGCGGGAGGGACCTACGAGCAGTACTTC
>NA|TRBJ2-3|TRBD1|17|TRBV7-9
CASSSYRQGGRTDTQYF
TGTGCCAGCAGCAGCTACAGACAGGGGGGGCGCACAGATACGCAGTATTTT
>NA|TRBJ1-6|NA|11|TRBV28
CASRKNSPLHF
TGTGCCAGCAGAAAAAATTCACCCCTCCACTTT
>NA|TRBJ1-3|TRBD1|15|TRBV27
CASASGQANGNTIYF
TGTGCCAGCGCATCGGGACAGGCTAACGGAAACACCATATATTTT
>NA|TRBJ2-3|TRBD2|16|TRBV7-2
CASSLAPSGVTDTQYF
TGTGCCAGCAGCTTAGCTCCTAGCGGAGTCACAGATACGCAGTATTTT